The 30 T cell receptor beta chains in this list originate from one sample, sequenced in a study of technical replicates of blood from a few donors. Produced via immunoSEQ multiplex PCR; TCRdb's table is partial and in-frame only. The data contain almost 90,000 clones, 95% of them singletons. The specimen was T cells isolated from PBMCs. These receptor sequences come from a human donor in good health.

J is TRBJ1-5 and V is TRBV7-9; 9 nucleotides match TRBD1. Germline V lookup: CDR1 SEHNR, CDR2 FQNEAQ (reference sequence). The CDR3 spans 18 residues. Trimming at V came to 1 base and at J to 3 bases, leaving 10 bases not matched to a gene. CDR3 DNA: TGTGCCAGCAGCTTAGTTGGCGGACAGGGGAAGTCCAATCAGCCCCAGCATTTT. It translates to CASSLVGGQGKSNQPQHF.

The chain uses TRBV6-5 and TRBJ2-7; D uncertain. Germline V gene sequence: CDR1 MNHEY, CDR2 SVGAGI. V was cut by 7 bases and J by 9 bases, with 10 bases left in between. This CDR3 spans 10 amino acids. The CDR3 DNA sequence: TGTGCCAGCAATTATACCGGGCAGTACTTC. Its translation is CASNYTGQYF.

This chain joins TRBV27 and TRBJ1-4; D gene ambiguous. CDR1 is MNHEY, CDR2 SMNVEV, per germline (reference sequence). The length of the CDR3 is 17 residues. Trimming stripped 3 bases from V and 3 bases from J, with 17 bases between. CDR3 sequence (DNA): TGTGCCAGCAGTTTCAGGTGGTCTCCTGTGGCTAATGAAAAACTGTTTTTT. Its translation: CASSFRWSPVANEKLFF. Full variable domain (missing parts from reference TRBV27 and TRBJ1-4): EAQVTQNPRYLITVTGKKLTVTCSQNMNHEYMSWYRQDPGLGLRQIYYSMNVEVTDKGDVPEGYKVSRKEKRNFPLILESPSPNQTSLYFCASSFRWSPVANEKLFFGSGTQLSVL.

This clone was observed a single time. The chain is built from TRBV6-1 and TRBJ2-1; 8 bases map to TRBD2. The CDR3 loop spans 14 amino acids. CDR1 and CDR2 from the germline V gene are MNHNS and SASEGT. With V trimmed by 5 bases and J by 5 bases, 5 bases remained unmatched. DNA of the CDR3: TGTGCCAGCAGTCCCCGGGAGGGGCACAATGAGCAGTTCTTC. This gives the protein CASSPREGHNEQFF.

The CDR3 region is CASIGATNEKLFF. CDR3 coding DNA: TGTGCCAGCATCGGGGCAACTAATGAAAAACTGTTTTTT. This sequence joins TRBV6-4 and TRBJ1-4; no clear D. The ends were cut back, 7 bases at V and 0 bases at J, with 6 bases in the middle. Germline CDR1 and CDR2: MRHNA and SNTAGT. The CDR3 covers 13 residues.

This clone was recorded once. The chain uses TRBV11-1 and TRBJ2-7, with 7 bases fitting TRBD1. This CDR3 region has 12 residues. V lost 4 bases to trimming and J lost 5 bases; unmatched junction nucleotides: 2. Germline V lookup: CDR1 SGHAT, CDR2 FQDESV (reference sequence). The CDR3 here is CASSYTGDEQYF. CDR3 DNA: TGTGCCAGCAGCTACACAGGGGACGAGCAGTACTTC.

V gene TRBV4-2 combines with J gene TRBJ2-3; 9 bases are a match to TRBD2. The CDR3 totals 16 residues. Germline lookup yields CDR1 LGHNA and CDR2 YNFKEQ. V shed 1 base, J shed 5 bases, and the junction held 7 bases outside the gene matches. The CDR3 protein is CASSQAAGGHIDTQYF. CDR3 nucleotides: TGTGCCAGCAGCCAAGCAGCGGGAGGCCATATAGATACGCAGTATTTT.

The chain has TRBV7-8 and TRBJ2-1; 7 bases align to TRBD2. The CDR3 extends over 18 amino acids. V lost 3 bases to trimming and J lost 2 bases; unmatched junction nucleotides: 13. Germline CDR1 is SGHVS and CDR2 is FQNEAQ. In DNA form, the CDR3 reads TGTGCCAGCAGCTTCAGTTCTAAGGGAGGGCCGCCCTACAATGAGCAGTTCTTC. This codes for CASSFSSKGGPPYNEQFF.

This CDR3 reads CASSGQAYGYTF. The CDR3 nucleotides are TGTGCCAGCAGCGGACAGGCCTATGGCTACACCTTC. The chain links TRBV7-9 to TRBJ1-2; the match to TRBD1 covers 7 bases. The CDR3 has 12 residues. The germline V gene has CDR1 SEHNR and CDR2 FQNEAQ (reference sequence). V was clipped by 5 bases and J by 4 bases; unmatched bases: 1. Supplemented by reference TRBV7-9 and TRBJ1-2, the full variable domain reads DTGVSQNPRHKITKRGQNVTFRCDPISEHNRLYWYRQTLGQGPEFLTYFQNEAQLEKSRLLSDRFSAERPKGSFSTLEIQRTEQGDSAMYLCASSGQAYGYTFGSGTRLTVV.

This CDR3 is CASSNRVSGNTIYF. DNA of the CDR3: TGTGCCAGCAGTAACAGGGTCTCTGGAAACACCATATATTTT. The chain recombines TRBV6-5 with TRBJ1-3, with TRBD1 as a possible D gene (6 bases). V was clipped by 5 bases and J by 0 bases, with 8 bases between them. This CDR3 region has 14 residues. Germline V gene data show CDR1 as MNHEY and CDR2 as SVGAGI.

The chain has TRBV11-2 and TRBJ1-1; D might be TRBD1 (6 bases). The length of the CDR3 is 15 residues. Germline CDR1 and CDR2: SGHAT and FQNNGV. V shed 4 bases and J shed 4 bases, with 16 bases lying between them. This chain's CDR3 is CASSSPRGSGTEAFF. The CDR3 region has the DNA TGTGCCAGCAGCTCCCCCAGGGGCTCGGGCACTGAAGCTTTCTTT.

This clone was observed many times. The chain combines TRBV18 with TRBJ2-7, with a possible D match to TRBD1 (6 bases). The germline V and J ends were trimmed by 2 bases and 2 bases, with 19 bases remaining between them. Germline V gene sequence: CDR1 KGHSH, CDR2 LQKENI. The CDR3 runs 17 residues. Written as DNA, the CDR3 is TGTGCCAGCTCACCAAGCCTATTTGACAGGAGTCCCTACGAGCAGTACTTC. The encoded protein is CASSPSLFDRSPYEQYF.

In nucleotides, the CDR3 is TGCGCCAGCAGCTACTACTACACAGATACGCAGTATTTT. It is translated as CASSYYYTDTQYF. This chain uses TRBV5-1 with TRBJ2-3; the D is unclear. Per germline, CDR1 SGHRS and CDR2 YFSETQ. The CDR3 is 13 amino acids. V gave up 3 bases and J gave up 2 bases, with 7 bases separating them.

V usage is TRBV6-5 and J usage is TRBJ2-7; the match to TRBD1 covers 11 bases. J lost 0 bases, V lost 6 bases, and 4 bases had no gene match. Germline-derived CDR1 and CDR2 are MNHEY and SVGAGI. The CDR3 has 15 residues. CDR3 coding DNA: TGTGCCAGCAGCCCGGGACAGGGGGTCTCCTACGAGCAGTACTTC. This translates into CASSPGQGVSYEQYF.

The chain joins TRBV6-4 to TRBJ2-1; no clear D gene. Trimming cost V 0 bases and J 9 bases, with 9 bases left between them. In germline, CDR1 is MRHNA, CDR2 SNTAGT. The CDR3 sequence is 13 residues long. CDR3 coding DNA: TGTGCCAGCAGTGACTCGACTCTCGGTGAGCAGTTCTTC. Residues: CASSDSTLGEQFF.

The chain carries TRBV30 and TRBJ1-5, with D possibly being TRBD1 (5 bases). The CDR3 extends over 13 amino acids. Germline assignment: CDR1 GTSNPN and CDR2 SVGIG (reference sequence). V was shortened by 3 bases and J by 3 bases, with 9 bases between the two germline ends. DNA of the CDR3: TGTGCCTGGAGAGGCAGGGTCAATCAGCCCCAGCATTTT. It is translated as CAWRGRVNQPQHF. The entire variable domain, with the rest obtained from reference TRBV30 and TRBJ1-5, is as follows: SQTIHQWPATLVQPVGSPLSLECTVEGTSNPNLYWYRQAAGRGLQLLFYSVGIGQISSEVPQNLSASRPQDRQFILSSKKLLLSDSGFYLCAWRGRVNQPQHFGDGTRLSIL.

The chain couples TRBV4-3 to TRBJ2-1, with 8 positions matching TRBD2. After removal of 4 bases from V and 4 bases from J, the junction contained 9 bases not matched to a gene. CDR3 length: 16 amino acids. The V gene's germline CDR1 is LGHNA and CDR2 YSLEER. CDR3 nucleotides: TGCGCCAGCAGCCGCCTTAGCGGGACACTTTACAATGAGCAGTTCTTC. Protein product: CASSRLSGTLYNEQFF.

V and J are TRBV27 and TRBJ1-1; 8 bases are a match to TRBD1. J gave up 9 bases and V 6 bases, and 6 bases lay outside the gene matches. The germline V gene has CDR1 MNHEY and CDR2 SMNVEV (reference sequence). This CDR3 region has 12 residues. The CDR3 here is CASSMDRAKAFF. Written as DNA, the CDR3 is TGTGCCAGCAGCATGGACAGGGCTAAAGCTTTCTTT.

The CDR3 DNA sequence: TGCAGCGTTACTGGGACAGAGCCCTTTCAGCCCCAGCATTTT. Residues: CSVTGTEPFQPQHF. This rearrangement joins TRBV29-1 to TRBJ1-5; TRBD1 matches at 7 bases. With 5 bases clipped from V and 6 bases from J, the junction kept 10 bases outside the gene matches. The CDR3 contains 14 residues. CDR1 and CDR2 (germline): SQVTM, ANQGSEA.

The chain couples TRBV7-3 to TRBJ2-1, with 9 bases matching TRBD1. The V and J ends lost 5 bases and 6 bases, in that order; junction bases with no gene match: 5. This CDR3 has 14 residues. Germline V gene data show CDR1 as SGHTA and CDR2 as FQGTGA. The CDR3 here is CASSTRDRANEQFF. CDR3 bases: TGTGCCAGCAGCACACGGGACAGGGCCAATGAGCAGTTCTTC.

The V call is TRBV7-8, the J call TRBJ1-2; TRBD1 matches at 11 bases. The J segment lost 7 bases and the V segment lost 6 bases, leaving 19 bases of the junction unmatched. The CDR3 consists of 18 residues. Germline V gene lookup returns CDR1 SGHVS and CDR2 FQNEAQ. This chain's CDR3 is CASRYNNIPGQGEGGYTF. CDR3 nucleotide sequence: TGTGCCAGCAGATATAATAACATTCCGGGACAGGGGGAAGGTGGCTACACCTTC. The entire variable domain, with the rest obtained from reference TRBV7-8 and TRBJ1-2, is as follows: GAGVSQSPRYKVAKRGQDVALRCDPISGHVSLFWYQQALGQGPEFLTYFQNEAQLDKSGLPSDRFFAERPEGSVSTLKIQRTQQEDSAVYLCASRYNNIPGQGEGGYTFGSGTRLTVV.

A single count supports this clone. The J gene is TRBJ2-7, the V gene TRBV6-5, with 10 bases that match TRBD2. The CDR3 length is 14 residues. J gave up 4 bases and V 6 bases, and 6 bases lay outside the gene matches. Germline V lookup: CDR1 MNHEY, CDR2 SVGAGI. In DNA form, the CDR3 reads TGTGCCAGCAGCCCTAGCGGGAGACCTTACGAGCAGTACTTC. Translating it yields CASSPSGRPYEQYF.

This clone showed up just once. CDR3 bases: TGTGCCAGCAGCTTAAAAACACAGGGGGACTACAATGAGCAGTTCTTC. Its translation: CASSLKTQGDYNEQFF. The V call is TRBV7-9, the J call TRBJ2-1, with 8 bases that match TRBD1. Per the germline V gene, CDR1 is SEHNR and CDR2 is FQNEAQ (reference sequence). J gave up 3 bases and V 2 bases, and 6 bases lay outside the gene matches. The CDR3 has 16 amino acids.

The chain links TRBV2 to TRBJ2-7; D remains ambiguous. This CDR3 comprises 14 residues. Germline V lookup: CDR1 SNHLY, CDR2 FYNNEI. V was shortened by 3 bases and J by 4 bases, with 13 bases between the two germline ends. CDR3 DNA sequence: TGTGCCAGCAGTGACCCCCGCATGACTTACGAGCAGTACTTC. This codes for CASSDPRMTYEQYF.

This clone was picked up a small number of times. The CDR3 region has the DNA TGCAGTGCTAGGATAGACACTGAAGCTTTCTTT. Its translation: CSARIDTEAFF. This chain uses TRBV20-1 with TRBJ1-1; D is uncertain. V lost 3 bases, J lost 3 bases, and 5 bases lay in between. The germline V gene encodes CDR1 DFQATT and CDR2 SNEGSKA (reference sequence). The CDR3 has 11 residues.

This chain joins TRBV7-6 and TRBJ2-2; no definite D call. Trimming shortened V by 2 bases and J by 2 bases, and 6 bases separated the two germline ends. In germline, CDR1 is SGHVS, CDR2 FNYEAQ. CDR3 length: 14 amino acids. Here the CDR3 reads CASSLSVNTGELFF. The CDR3 DNA follows: TGTGCCAGCAGCTTATCCGTTAACACCGGGGAGCTGTTTTTT.

A few counts support this clone. This chain connects TRBV7-9 to TRBJ1-1, with D tentatively TRBD1 (5 bases). The CDR3 covers 12 residues. Germline CDR1 is SEHNR and CDR2 is FQNEAQ (reference sequence). The V and J ends lost 3 bases and 6 bases respectively, with 8 bases between them. The chain's CDR3 is CASSLGGAEAFF. In nucleotides, the CDR3 is TGTGCCAGCAGCTTGGGGGGTGCTGAAGCTTTCTTT.

The chain combines TRBV19 with TRBJ1-2; no definite D call. The CDR3 runs 16 residues. V dropped 2 bases and J dropped 4 bases, with 17 bases sitting between them. Germline lookup yields CDR1 LNHDA and CDR2 SQIVND (reference sequence). CDR3 loop: CASSIRSQQLLYGYTF. The CDR3 bases are TGTGCCAGTAGTATAAGGAGCCAGCAACTTCTCTATGGCTACACCTTC. Looking up the rest from reference TRBV19 and TRBJ1-2 gives the full variable domain: DGGITQSPKYLFRKEGQNVTLSCEQNLNHDAMYWYRQDPGQGLRLIYYSQIVNDFQKGDIAEGYSVSREKKESFPLTVTSAQKNPTAFYLCASSIRSQQLLYGYTFGSGTRLTVV.

The V gene is TRBV19, the J gene TRBJ2-5; D not resolved. CDR1 is LNHDA and CDR2 is SQIVND in the germline V gene (reference sequence). Trimming removed 4 bases at V and 5 bases at J, with 14 bases between. The CDR3 is 14 amino acids. The CDR3 protein is CASSTGLEQETQYF. CDR3 nucleotides: TGTGCCAGTAGTACGGGTTTAGAGCAGGAGACCCAGTACTTC.

This clone has only one observation. The sample contains more than one DNA sequence encoding this CDR3. The V gene is TRBV2, the J gene TRBJ2-3; unclear D gene. This CDR3 region has 11 residues. Trimming stripped 6 bases from V and 2 bases from J, with 3 bases between. From germline, CDR1 is SNHLY and CDR2 FYNNEI. The CDR3: CASSYTDTQYF. As DNA, the CDR3 is TGTGCCAGCAGCTACACAGATACGCAGTATTTT.